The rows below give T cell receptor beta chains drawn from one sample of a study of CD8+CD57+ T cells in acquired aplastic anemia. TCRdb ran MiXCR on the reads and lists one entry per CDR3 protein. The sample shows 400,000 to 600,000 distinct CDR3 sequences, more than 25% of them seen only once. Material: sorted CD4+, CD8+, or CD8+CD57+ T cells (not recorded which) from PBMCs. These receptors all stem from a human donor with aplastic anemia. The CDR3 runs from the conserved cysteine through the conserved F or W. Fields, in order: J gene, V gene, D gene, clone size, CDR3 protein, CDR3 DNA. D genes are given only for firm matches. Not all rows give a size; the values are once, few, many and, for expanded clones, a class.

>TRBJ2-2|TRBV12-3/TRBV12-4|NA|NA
CASRPTATNTGELFF
TGTGCCAGCAGGCCGACAGCAACGAACACCGGGGAGCTGTTTTTT
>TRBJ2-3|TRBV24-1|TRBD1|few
CATSDPGQAVVDTQYF
TGTGCCACCAGTGATCCGGGACAGGCTGTAGTAGATACGCAGTATTTT
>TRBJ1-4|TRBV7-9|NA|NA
CASSFIATDNEKLFF
TGTGCCAGCAGCTTTATAGCGACAGACAATGAAAAACTGTTTTTT
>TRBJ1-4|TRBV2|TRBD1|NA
CASSPGTGVSEKLFF
TGTGCCAGCAGCCCCGGGACAGGGGTTAGTGAAAAACTGTTTTTT
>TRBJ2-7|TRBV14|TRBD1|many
CASSQRQGVAYEQYF
TGTGCCAGCAGCCAACGACAGGGTGTAGCCTACGAGCAGTACTTC
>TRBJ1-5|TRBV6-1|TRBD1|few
CASSESGSFQGAQPQHF
TGTGCCAGCAGTGAAAGCGGTTCGTTCCAGGGGGCTCAGCCCCAGCATTTT
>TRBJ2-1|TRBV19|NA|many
CASSPIAASSYNEQFF
TGTGCCAGTAGTCCTATAGCGGCTAGCTCCTACAATGAGCAGTTCTTC
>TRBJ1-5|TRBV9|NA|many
CASSASGYSNQPQHF
TGTGCCAGCAGCGCTTCAGGCTATAGCAATCAGCCCCAGCATTTT
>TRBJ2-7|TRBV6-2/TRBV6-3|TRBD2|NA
CASSPPAGLPFEQYF
TGTGCCAGCAGTCCCCCAGCGGGGTTACCCTTCGAGCAGTACTTC
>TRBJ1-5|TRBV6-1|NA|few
CASSPPEQPQHF
TGTGCCAGCAGCCCCCCCGAACAGCCCCAGCATTTT
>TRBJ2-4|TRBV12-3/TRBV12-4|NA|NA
CASSLNPRNIQYF
TGTGCCAGCAGTTTAAACCCAAGGAACATTCAGTACTTC
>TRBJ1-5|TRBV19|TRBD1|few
CASSSASRQGGNQPQHF
TGTGCCAGTAGCAGTGCTTCAAGACAGGGTGGCAATCAGCCCCAGCATTTT
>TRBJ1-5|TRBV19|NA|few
CASSTGQGKGQPQHF
TGTGCCAGCAGTACCGGGCAGGGGAAAGGACAGCCCCAGCATTTT
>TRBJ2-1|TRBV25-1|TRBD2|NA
CASSWLRGDEQFF
TGTGCCAGCAGCTGGCTCCGGGGGGACGAGCAGTTCTTC
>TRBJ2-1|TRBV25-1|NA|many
CASSEAGGRYNEQFF
TGTGCCAGCAGTGAAGCCGGCGGACGCTACAATGAGCAGTTCTTC
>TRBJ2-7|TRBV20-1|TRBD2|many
CSASRGRLAGSYEQYF
TGCAGTGCAAGCCGGGGTCGACTAGCGGGGTCCTACGAGCAGTACTTC
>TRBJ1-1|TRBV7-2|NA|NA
CASSFDWEAFF
TGTGCCAGCAGCTTCGACTGGGAAGCTTTCTTT
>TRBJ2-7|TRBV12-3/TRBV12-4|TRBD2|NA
CASSLLSGSFDEQYF
TGTGCCAGCAGTTTACTTAGCGGGAGTTTCGACGAGCAGTACTTC
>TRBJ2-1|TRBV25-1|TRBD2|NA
CASSVSSGDYNEQFF
TGTGCCAGCAGTGTCTCTAGCGGGGATTACAATGAGCAGTTCTTC
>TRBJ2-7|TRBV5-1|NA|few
CASSSPGQSIYEQYF
TGCGCCAGCAGCTCGCCCGGGCAGTCGATCTACGAGCAGTACTTC
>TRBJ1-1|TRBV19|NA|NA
CASSRTGTYEAFF
TGTGCCAGTAGTCGCACAGGGACCTATGAAGCTTTCTTT
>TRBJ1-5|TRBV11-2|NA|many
CASSSGRLNQPQHF
TGTGCCAGCAGCTCCGGACGGTTAAATCAGCCCCAGCATTTT
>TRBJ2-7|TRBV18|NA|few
CASSPSPISYEQYF
TGTGCCAGCTCACCATCCCCGATCTCCTACGAGCAGTACTTC
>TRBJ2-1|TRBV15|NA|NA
CATSTAQAYNEQFF
TGTGCCACCAGCACGGCGCAGGCCTACAATGAGCAGTTCTTC
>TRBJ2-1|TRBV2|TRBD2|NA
CASRTASGSNEQFF
TGTGCCAGCAGAACGGCTAGCGGCAGCAATGAGCAGTTCTTC
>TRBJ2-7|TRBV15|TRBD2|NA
CATSARASGGLYEQYF
TGTGCCACCAGCGCCAGGGCGAGCGGGGGGCTCTACGAGCAGTACTTC
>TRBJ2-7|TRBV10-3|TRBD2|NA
CAISTSGAYGQYF
TGTGCCATCAGCACTAGCGGGGCCTACGGGCAGTACTTC
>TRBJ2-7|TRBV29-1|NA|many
CSVALGVDEQYF
TGCAGCGTCGCCCTGGGGGTGGACGAGCAGTACTTC
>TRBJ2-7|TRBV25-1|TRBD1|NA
CATATGQGTYEQYF
TGTGCCACCGCCACGGGACAGGGTACGTACGAGCAGTACTTC
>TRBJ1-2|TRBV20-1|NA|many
CSASQRGAYGYTF
TGCAGTGCTAGTCAGCGGGGGGCCTATGGCTACACCTTC
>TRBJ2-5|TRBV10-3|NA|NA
CASSPRLADWETQYF
TGTGCCAGCAGTCCCCGTTTAGCGGACTGGGAGACCCAGTACTTC
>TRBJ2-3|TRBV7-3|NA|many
CASSQRSNTDTQYF
TGTGCCAGCAGCCAAAGGTCCAACACAGATACGCAGTATTTT
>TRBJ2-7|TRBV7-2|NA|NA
CASSLVAGALNEQYF
TGTGCCAGCAGCTTAGTTGCGGGGGCCTTAAACGAGCAGTACTTC
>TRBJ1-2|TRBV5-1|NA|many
CASSPDRLYGYTF
TGCGCCAGCAGCCCGGACCGCCTTTATGGCTACACCTTC
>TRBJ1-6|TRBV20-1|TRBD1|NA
CSAGGTEPTINSPLHF
TGCAGTGCTGGGGGGACAGAACCAACTATCAATTCACCCCTCCACTTT
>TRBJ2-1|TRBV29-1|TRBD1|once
CSVEGGQVREQFF
TGCAGCGTTGAAGGCGGACAGGTCAGGGAGCAGTTCTTC
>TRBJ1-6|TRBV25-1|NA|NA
CASSPPTGYNSPLHF
TGTGCCAGCAGTCCACCGACAGGTTATAATTCACCCCTCCACTTT
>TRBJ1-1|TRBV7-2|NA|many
CASSLDRHTEAFF
TGTGCCAGCAGCTTAGATCGCCACACTGAAGCTTTCTTT
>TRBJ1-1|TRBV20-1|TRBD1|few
CSARRTGGAEAFF
TGCAGTGCTAGACGGACAGGGGGCGCTGAAGCTTTCTTT
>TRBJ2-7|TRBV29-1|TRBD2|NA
CSARLATYEQYF
TGCAGCGCCCGACTAGCTACCTACGAGCAGTACTTC
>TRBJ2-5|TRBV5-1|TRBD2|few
CASSSGTSGGMVVGPQYF
TGCGCCAGCAGCTCCGGGACTAGCGGGGGAATGGTTGTGGGTCCCCAGTACTTC
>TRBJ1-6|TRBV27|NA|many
CASSLWQYNSPLHF
TGTGCCAGCAGTTTATGGCAGTATAATTCACCCCTCCACTTT
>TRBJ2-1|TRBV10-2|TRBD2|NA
CASQRTSDIYNEQFF
TGCGCCAGTCAACGGACTAGCGACATATACAATGAGCAGTTCTTC
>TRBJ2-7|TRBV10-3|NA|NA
CAISESAGQTYEQYF
TGTGCCATCAGTGAGTCAGCGGGACAAACCTACGAGCAGTACTTC
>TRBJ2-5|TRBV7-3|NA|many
CACQEGGQETQYF
TGTGCCTGCCAGGAAGGGGGACAAGAGACCCAGTACTTC
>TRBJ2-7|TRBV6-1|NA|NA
CASSAGGTYEQYF
TGTGCCAGCAGTGCCGGGGGTACCTACGAGCAGTACTTC
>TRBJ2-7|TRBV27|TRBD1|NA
CASKQGDSYEQYF
TGTGCCAGTAAACAGGGGGACTCCTACGAGCAGTACTTC
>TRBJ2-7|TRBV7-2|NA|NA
CASSPGTTTPYEQYF
TGTGCCAGCAGTCCCGGGACCACCACCCCCTACGAGCAGTACTTC
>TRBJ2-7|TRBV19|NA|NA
CASSIRDIEGAYEQYF
TGTGCCAGTAGTATTAGGGACATCGAGGGGGCCTACGAGCAGTACTTC
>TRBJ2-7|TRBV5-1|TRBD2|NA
CASRPRPGGDHEQYF
TGCGCCAGCAGACCCAGACCGGGAGGAGACCACGAGCAGTACTTC
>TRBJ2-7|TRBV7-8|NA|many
CASSLGGTNSYEQYF
TGTGCCAGCAGCTTAGGCGGGACCAACTCCTACGAGCAGTACTTC
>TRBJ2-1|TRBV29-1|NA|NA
CSATALEQFF
TGCAGCGCTACGGCCCTTGAGCAGTTCTTC
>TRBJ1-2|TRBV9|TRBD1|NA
CASSPTTGSASGYTF
TGTGCCAGCAGCCCTACGACAGGGTCTGCGTCCGGCTACACCTTC
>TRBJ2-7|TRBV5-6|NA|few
CASSPRDKYEQYF
TGTGCCAGCAGCCCCCGGGATAAATACGAGCAGTACTTC
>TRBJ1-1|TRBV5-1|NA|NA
CASSFNGADTEAFF
TGCGCCAGCAGCTTTAACGGGGCGGACACTGAAGCTTTCTTT